Sequencing of this T cell receptor (beta chain) was carried out in a study of blood T cell repertoires in COVID-19. Study in general: The cDNA or gDNA used as material had been derived from T cells, B-cell-depleted T cells, or PBMCs.

Unmatched junction bases numbered 10, after V lost 3 bases and J lost 13 bases. Germline lookup yields CDR1 SGHNT and CDR2 YYREEE (reference sequence). The CDR3 runs 13 residues. Assay: immunoSEQ multiplex PCR; the TCRdb copy retains only in-frame clones and omits some. The sample gives hundreds of thousands of clones, roughly nine tenths of which show up once; about 2% is in the top ten. This chain connects TRBV5-4 to TRBJ2-1, with TRBD2 identical over 7 bases. Material: peripheral blood. The receptor comes from a woman aged 45-60 years with acute or convalescent COVID-19. CDR3 region: CASSSTLGGVQFF. The CDR3 DNA is TGTGCCAGCAGCTCTACGTTGGGGGGGGTACAGTTCTTC. The whole variable domain, remainder taken from reference TRBV5-4 and TRBJ2-1, is ETGVTQSPTHLIKTRGQQVTLRCSSQSGHNTVSWYQQALGQGPQFIFQYYREEENGRGNFPPRFSGLQFPNYSSELNVNALELDDSALYLCASSSTLGGVQFFGPGTRLTVL.